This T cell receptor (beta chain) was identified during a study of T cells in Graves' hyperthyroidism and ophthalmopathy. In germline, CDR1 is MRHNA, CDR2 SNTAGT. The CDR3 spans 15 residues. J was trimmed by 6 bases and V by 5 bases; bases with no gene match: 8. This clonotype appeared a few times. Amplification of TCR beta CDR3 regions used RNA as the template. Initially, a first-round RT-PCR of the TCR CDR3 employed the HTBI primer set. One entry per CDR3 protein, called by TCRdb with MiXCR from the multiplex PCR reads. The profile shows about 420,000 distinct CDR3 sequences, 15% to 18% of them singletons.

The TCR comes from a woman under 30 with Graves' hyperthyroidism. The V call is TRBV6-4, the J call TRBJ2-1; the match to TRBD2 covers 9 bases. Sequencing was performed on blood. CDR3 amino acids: CASSSLAGTSNEQFF. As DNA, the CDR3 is TGTGCCAGCAGTAGCCTAGCGGGGACCAGCAATGAGCAGTTCTTC.